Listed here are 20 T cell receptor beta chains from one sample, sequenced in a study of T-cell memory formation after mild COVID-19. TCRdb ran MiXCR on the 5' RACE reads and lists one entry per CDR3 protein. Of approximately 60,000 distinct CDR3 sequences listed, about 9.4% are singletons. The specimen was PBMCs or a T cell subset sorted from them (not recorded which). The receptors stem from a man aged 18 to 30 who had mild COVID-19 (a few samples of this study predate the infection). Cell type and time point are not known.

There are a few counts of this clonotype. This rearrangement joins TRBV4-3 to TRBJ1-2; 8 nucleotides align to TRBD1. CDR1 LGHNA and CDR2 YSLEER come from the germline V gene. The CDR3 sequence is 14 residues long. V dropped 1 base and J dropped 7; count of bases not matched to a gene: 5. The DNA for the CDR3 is TGCGCCAGCAGCCAAGTTGGCAGGGGGCTTGGCTACACCTTC. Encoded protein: CASSQVGRGLGYTF.

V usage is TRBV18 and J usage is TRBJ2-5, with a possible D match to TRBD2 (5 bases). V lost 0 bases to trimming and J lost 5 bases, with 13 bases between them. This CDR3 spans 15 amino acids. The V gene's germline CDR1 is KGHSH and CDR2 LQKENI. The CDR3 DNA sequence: TGTGCCAGCTCACCACCGATGACGGGGATGGAGACCCAGTACTTC. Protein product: CASSPPMTGMETQYF.

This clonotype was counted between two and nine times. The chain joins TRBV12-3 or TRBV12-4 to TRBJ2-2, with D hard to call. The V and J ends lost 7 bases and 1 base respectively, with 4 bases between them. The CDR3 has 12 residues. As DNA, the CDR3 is TGTGCCAGCAACATGAACACCGGGGAGCTGTTTTTT. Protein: CASNMNTGELFF.

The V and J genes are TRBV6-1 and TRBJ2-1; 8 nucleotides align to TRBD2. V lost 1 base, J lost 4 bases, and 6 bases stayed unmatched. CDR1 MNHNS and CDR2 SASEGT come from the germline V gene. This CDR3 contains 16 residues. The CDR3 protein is CASSEVVAGPYNEQFF. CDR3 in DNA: TGTGCCAGCAGTGAAGTCGTAGCGGGGCCATACAATGAGCAGTTCTTC.

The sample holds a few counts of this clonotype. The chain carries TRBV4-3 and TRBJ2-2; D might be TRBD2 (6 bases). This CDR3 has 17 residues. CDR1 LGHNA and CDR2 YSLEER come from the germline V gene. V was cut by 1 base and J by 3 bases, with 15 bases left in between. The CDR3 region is CASSQAPRGSYTGELFF. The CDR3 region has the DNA TGCGCCAGCAGCCAAGCCCCCCGGGGGTCCTACACCGGGGAGCTGTTTTTT.

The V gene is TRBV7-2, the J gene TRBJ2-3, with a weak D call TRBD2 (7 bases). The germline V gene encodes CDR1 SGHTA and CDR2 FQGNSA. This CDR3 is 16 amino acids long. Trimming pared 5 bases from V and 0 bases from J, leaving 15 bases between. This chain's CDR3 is CASSPRGAPSTDTQYF. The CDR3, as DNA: TGTGCCAGCAGCCCTCGGGGGGCCCCTAGCACAGATACGCAGTATTTT.

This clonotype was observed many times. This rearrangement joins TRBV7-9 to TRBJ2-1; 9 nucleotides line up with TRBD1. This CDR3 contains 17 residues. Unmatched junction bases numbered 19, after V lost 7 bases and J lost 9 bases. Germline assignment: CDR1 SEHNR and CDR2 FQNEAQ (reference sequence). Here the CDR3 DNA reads TGTGCCAGCACCTCCACCGATTGGACAGGGGCAGCCGGTGAGCAGTTCTTC. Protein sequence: CASTSTDWTGAAGEQFF. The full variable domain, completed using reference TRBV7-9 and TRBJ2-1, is DTGVSQNPRHKITKRGQNVTFRCDPISEHNRLYWYRQTLGQGPEFLTYFQNEAQLEKSRLLSDRFSAERPKGSFSTLEIQRTEQGDSAMYLCASTSTDWTGAAGEQFFGPGTRLTVL.

CDR3 nucleotides: TGTGCCAGCAGCTTGGCGTCAGAAATAGCCAAAAACATTCAGTACTTC. Its translation is CASSLASEIAKNIQYF. This chain joins TRBV5-6 and TRBJ2-4; D is undetermined. This CDR3 spans 16 amino acids. Between the trimmed V and J ends, which lost 0 bases and 0 bases, there was a span of 10 bases. Germline loops: CDR1 SGHDT, CDR2 YYEEEE.

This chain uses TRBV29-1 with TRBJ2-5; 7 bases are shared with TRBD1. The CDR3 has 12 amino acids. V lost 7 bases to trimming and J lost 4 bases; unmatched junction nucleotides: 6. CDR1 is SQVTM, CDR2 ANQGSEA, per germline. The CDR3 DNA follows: TGCAGCGCCCGGGACAGCTTAGAGACCCAGTACTTC. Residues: CSARDSLETQYF.

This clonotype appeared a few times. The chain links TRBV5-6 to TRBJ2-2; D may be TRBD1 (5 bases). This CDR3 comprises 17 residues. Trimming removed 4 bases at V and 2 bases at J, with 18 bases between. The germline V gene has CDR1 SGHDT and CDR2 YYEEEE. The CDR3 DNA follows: TGTGCCAGCAGCCTCCGACCTGACAGCCTTAACACCGGGGAGCTGTTTTTT. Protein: CASSLRPDSLNTGELFF.

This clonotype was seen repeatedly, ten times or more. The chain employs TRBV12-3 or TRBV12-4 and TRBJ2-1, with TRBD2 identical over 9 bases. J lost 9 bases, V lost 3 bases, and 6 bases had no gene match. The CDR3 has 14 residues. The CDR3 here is CASSLRLAGSEQFF. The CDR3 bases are TGTGCCAGCAGTTTGAGGCTAGCGGGGAGTGAGCAGTTCTTC.

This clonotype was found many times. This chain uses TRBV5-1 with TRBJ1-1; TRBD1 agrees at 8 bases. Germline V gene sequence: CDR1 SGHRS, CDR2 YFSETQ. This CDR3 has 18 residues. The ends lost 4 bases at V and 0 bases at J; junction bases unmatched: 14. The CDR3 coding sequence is TGCGCCAGCAGCCCACCTGGGACAGGCCGCTTCATGAACACTGAAGCTTTCTTT. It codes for CASSPPGTGRFMNTEAFF.

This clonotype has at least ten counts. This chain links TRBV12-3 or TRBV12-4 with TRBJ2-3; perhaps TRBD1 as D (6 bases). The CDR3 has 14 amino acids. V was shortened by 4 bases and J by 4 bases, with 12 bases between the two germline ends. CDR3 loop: CASSSDSFADTQYF. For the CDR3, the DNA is TGTGCCAGCAGTTCGGACAGCTTTGCAGATACGCAGTATTTT.

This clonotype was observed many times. CDR3 region: CASSLRPSGKNIQYF. The CDR3 DNA reads as TGTGCCAGCAGCTTACGGCCTTCTGGCAAAAACATTCAGTACTTC. The chain employs TRBV7-8 and TRBJ2-4; D uncertain. V was clipped by 2 bases and J by 3 bases, with 11 bases between them. The CDR3 sequence is 15 residues long. CDR1 and CDR2 from the germline V gene are SGHVS and FQNEAQ.

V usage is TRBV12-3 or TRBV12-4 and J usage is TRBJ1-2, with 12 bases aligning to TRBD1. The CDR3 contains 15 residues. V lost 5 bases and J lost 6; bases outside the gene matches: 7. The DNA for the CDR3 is TGTGCCAGCAGTCACTGGGACAGGGGGCAGGATGGCTACACCTTC. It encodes CASSHWDRGQDGYTF.

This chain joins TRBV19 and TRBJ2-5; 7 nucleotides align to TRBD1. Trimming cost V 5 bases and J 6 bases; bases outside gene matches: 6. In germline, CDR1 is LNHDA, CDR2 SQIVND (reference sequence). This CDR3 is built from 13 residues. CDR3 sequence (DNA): TGTGCCAGTAGTCCGACAGGGACGAAGACCCAGTACTTC. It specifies CASSPTGTKTQYF.

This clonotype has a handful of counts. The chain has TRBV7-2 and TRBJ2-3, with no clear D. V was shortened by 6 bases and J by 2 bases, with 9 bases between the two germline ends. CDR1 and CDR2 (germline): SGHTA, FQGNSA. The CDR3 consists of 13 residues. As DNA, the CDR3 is TGTGCCAGCAGTTCTCCGAACACAGATACGCAGTATTTT. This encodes CASSSPNTDTQYF. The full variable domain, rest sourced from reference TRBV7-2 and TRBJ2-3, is GAGVSQSPSNKVTEKGKDVELRCDPISGHTALYWYRQSLGQGLEFLIYFQGNSAPDKSGLPSDRFSAERTGGSVSTLTIQRTQQEDSAVYLCASSSPNTDTQYFGPGTRLTVL.

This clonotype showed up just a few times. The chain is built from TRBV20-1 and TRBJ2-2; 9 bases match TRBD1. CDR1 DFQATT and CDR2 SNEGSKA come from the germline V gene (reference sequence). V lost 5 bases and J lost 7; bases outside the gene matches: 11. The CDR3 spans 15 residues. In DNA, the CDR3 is TGCAGTGCTCCTTGGACAGGGGAAATTAACGGGGAGCTGTTTTTT. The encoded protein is CSAPWTGEINGELFF.

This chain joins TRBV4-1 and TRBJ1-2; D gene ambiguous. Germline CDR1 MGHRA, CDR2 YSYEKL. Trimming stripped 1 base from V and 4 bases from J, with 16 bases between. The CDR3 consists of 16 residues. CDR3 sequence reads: CASSQAESARSYGYTF. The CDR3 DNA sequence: TGCGCCAGCAGCCAAGCAGAGTCAGCCCGGAGCTATGGCTACACCTTC.

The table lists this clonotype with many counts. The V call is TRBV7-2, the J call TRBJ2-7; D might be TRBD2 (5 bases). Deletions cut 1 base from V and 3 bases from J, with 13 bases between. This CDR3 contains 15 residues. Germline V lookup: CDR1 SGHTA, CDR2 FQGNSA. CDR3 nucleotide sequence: TGTGCCAGCAGCTTAGTCGGTTCGGGGTTCTACGAGCAGTACGTC. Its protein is CASSLVGSGFYEQYV.